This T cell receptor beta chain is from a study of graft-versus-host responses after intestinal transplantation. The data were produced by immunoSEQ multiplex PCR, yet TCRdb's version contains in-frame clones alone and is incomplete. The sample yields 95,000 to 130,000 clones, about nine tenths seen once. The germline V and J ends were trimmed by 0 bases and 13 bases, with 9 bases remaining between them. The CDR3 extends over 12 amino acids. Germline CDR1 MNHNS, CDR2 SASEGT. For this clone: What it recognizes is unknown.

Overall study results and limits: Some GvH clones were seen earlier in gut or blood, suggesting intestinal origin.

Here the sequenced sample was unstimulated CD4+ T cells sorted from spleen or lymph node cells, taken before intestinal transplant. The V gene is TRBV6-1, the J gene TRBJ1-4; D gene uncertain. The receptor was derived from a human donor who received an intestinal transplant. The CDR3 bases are TGTGCCAGCAGTGAAGCGAGAGGTATACTGTTTTTT. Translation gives CASSEARGILFF.